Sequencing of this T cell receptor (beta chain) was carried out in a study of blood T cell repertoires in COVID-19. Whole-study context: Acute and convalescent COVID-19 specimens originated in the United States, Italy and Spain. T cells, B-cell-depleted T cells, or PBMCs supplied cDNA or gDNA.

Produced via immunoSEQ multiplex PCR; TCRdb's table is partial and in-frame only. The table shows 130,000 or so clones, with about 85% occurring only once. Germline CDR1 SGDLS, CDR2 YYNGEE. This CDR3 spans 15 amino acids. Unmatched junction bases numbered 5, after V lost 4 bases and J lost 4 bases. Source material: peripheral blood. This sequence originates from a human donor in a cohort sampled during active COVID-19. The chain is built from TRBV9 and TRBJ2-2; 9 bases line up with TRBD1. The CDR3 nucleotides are TGTGCCAGCAGCCCCGACAGGGGGATCACCGGGGAGCTGTTTTTT. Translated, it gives CASSPDRGITGELFF.